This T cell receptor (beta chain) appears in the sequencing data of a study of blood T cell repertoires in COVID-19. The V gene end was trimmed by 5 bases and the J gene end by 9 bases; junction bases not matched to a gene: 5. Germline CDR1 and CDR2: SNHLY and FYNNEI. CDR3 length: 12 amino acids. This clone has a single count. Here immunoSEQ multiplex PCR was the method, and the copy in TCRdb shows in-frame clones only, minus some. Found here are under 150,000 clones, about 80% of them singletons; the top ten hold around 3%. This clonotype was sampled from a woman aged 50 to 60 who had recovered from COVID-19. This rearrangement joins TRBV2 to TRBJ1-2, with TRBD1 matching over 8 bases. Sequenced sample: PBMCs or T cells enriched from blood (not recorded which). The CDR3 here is CASSFQGASYTF. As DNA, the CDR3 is TGTGCCAGCAGTTTCCAGGGGGCAAGCTACACCTTC.